These 14 T cell receptor beta chains were sequenced from one sample in a study of blood T cell repertoires in COVID-19. Profiling relied on immunoSEQ multiplex PCR, and the TCRdb table lists in-frame clones only, not all of them. The sample records about 160,000 clones, around 86% being singletons. The sequenced sample consisted of peripheral blood. The receptors were gathered from a man between 65 and 85 years old with acute or convalescent COVID-19.

The V and J genes are TRBV19 and TRBJ2-2; 8 nucleotides match TRBD1. The CDR3 length is 15 residues. The J segment lost 7 bases and the V segment lost 4 bases, leaving 8 bases of the junction unmatched. From germline, CDR1 is LNHDA and CDR2 SQIVND (reference sequence). CDR3 in amino acids: CASSTSDRGGGELFF. DNA of the CDR3: TGTGCCAGTAGTACCTCCGACAGGGGTGGCGGGGAGCTGTTTTTT.

The V and J genes are TRBV19 and TRBJ1-1; the D gene is possibly TRBD1 (5 bases). The CDR3 contains 15 residues. With 5 bases removed from V and 2 bases from J, the gap between germline ends came to 15 bases. Germline CDR1 LNHDA, CDR2 SQIVND (reference sequence). This CDR3 is CASSRRQSHNTEAFF. For the CDR3, the DNA is TGTGCCAGTAGTCGACGACAGAGCCACAACACTGAAGCTTTCTTT.

The chain is built from TRBV18 and TRBJ1-1, with a tentative D call TRBD1 (6 bases). The CDR3 loop spans 15 amino acids. V lost 3 bases and J 0 bases, leaving 11 bases between the germline ends. CDR1 is KGHSH and CDR2 is LQKENI in the germline V gene. CDR3 sequence reads: CASSPNQGLNTEAFF. CDR3 nucleotides: TGTGCCAGCTCACCTAATCAGGGGCTGAACACTGAAGCTTTCTTT.

This chain uses TRBV27 with TRBJ2-7; TRBD2 might be the D (5 bases). Trimming left V 0 bases short and J 2 bases short, with 11 bases between. CDR1 and CDR2 (germline): MNHEY, SMNVEV (reference sequence). CDR3 length: 15 residues. CDR3 sequence (DNA): TGTGCCAGCAGTTTATCGCCGGGGTCCCCCTACGAGCAGTACTTC. It is translated as CASSLSPGSPYEQYF.

The rearrangement uses TRBV7-2 and TRBJ2-7, with TRBD2 matching over 14 bases. This CDR3 is built from 15 residues. CDR1 is SGHTA and CDR2 is FQGNSA in the germline V gene. V lost 3 bases, J lost 7 bases, and 5 bases stayed unmatched. The CDR3: CASSFGTSGSGEQYF. The CDR3 region has the DNA TGTGCCAGCAGCTTCGGGACTAGCGGGAGTGGAGAGCAGTACTTC. Together with reference TRBV7-2 and TRBJ2-7, the CDR3 gives the full variable domain: GAGVSQSPSNKVTEKGKDVELRCDPISGHTALYWYRQSLGQGLEFLIYFQGNSAPDKSGLPSDRFSAERTGGSVSTLTIQRTQQEDSAVYLCASSFGTSGSGEQYFGPGTRLTVT.

V and J are TRBV4-1 and TRBJ2-1; D perhaps matches TRBD2 (6 bases). Trimming shortened V by 0 bases and J by 3 bases, and 15 bases separated the two germline ends. The CDR3 contains 17 residues. Germline V gives CDR1 MGHRA, CDR2 YSYEKL. CDR3 DNA sequence: TGCGCCAGCAGCCAAGATGAGGTAGCGGACCTCTACAATGAGCAGTTCTTC. This encodes CASSQDEVADLYNEQFF.

Concerning this clone itself: Other DNA variants within this sample encode the same CDR3. J is TRBJ2-1 and V is TRBV9; 7 bases are a match to TRBD2. From germline, CDR1 is SGDLS and CDR2 YYNGEE. The CDR3 covers 15 residues. V shed 2 bases, J shed 1 base, and the junction held 3 bases outside the gene matches. CDR3: CASSVGSGSYNEQFF. The CDR3, as DNA: TGTGCCAGCAGCGTGGGTAGCGGGTCCTACAATGAGCAGTTCTTC.

The chain couples TRBV4-1 to TRBJ2-2; the match to TRBD2 covers 7 bases. The CDR3 contains 16 residues. The V gene's germline CDR1 is MGHRA and CDR2 YSYEKL. After removal of 4 bases from V and 1 base from J, the junction contained 6 bases not matched to a gene. CDR3 residues: CASSPWGGRNTGELFF. DNA for the CDR3: TGCGCCAGCAGCCCTTGGGGGGGGAGGAACACCGGGGAGCTGTTTTTT.

The V call is TRBV5-1, the J call TRBJ2-2, with 9 bases that match TRBD2. With 6 bases clipped from V and 5 bases from J, the junction kept 5 bases outside the gene matches. This CDR3 has 14 amino acids. Germline lookup yields CDR1 SGHRS and CDR2 YFSETQ. CDR3 sequence reads: CASTREGGTGELFF. The DNA of the CDR3 is TGCGCCAGCACGCGGGAGGGAGGTACCGGGGAGCTGTTTTTT.

CDR3 DNA sequence: TGCGCCAGCAGTGACCCCGGGACTAGCGGGAATGAGCAGTTCTTC. It is translated as CASSDPGTSGNEQFF. The rearrangement joins TRBV10-2 to TRBJ2-1, with TRBD2 matching over 12 bases. V shed 3 bases and J 7 bases; nucleotides not matched to a gene: 4. The CDR3 contains 15 residues. The germline V gene has CDR1 WSHSY and CDR2 SAAADI.

The chain uses TRBV15 and TRBJ1-2, with TRBD1 matching 7 bases. The CDR3 is 13 amino acids. J lost 5 bases, V lost 5 bases, and 5 bases had no gene match. Germline CDR1 is LNHNV and CDR2 is YYDKDF (reference sequence). CDR3 loop: CATSAHRGYGYTF. Here the CDR3 DNA reads TGTGCCACCAGCGCCCACAGGGGATATGGCTACACCTTC. The full variable domain, completed using reference TRBV15 and TRBJ1-2, is DAMVIQNPRYQVTQFGKPVTLSCSQTLNHNVMYWYQQKSSQAPKLLFHYYDKDFNNEADTPDNFQSRRPNTSFCFLDIRSPGLGDTAMYLCATSAHRGYGYTFGSGTRLTVV.

The V gene is TRBV3-1 (or the pseudogene TRBV3-2), the J gene TRBJ2-7, with 11 bases identical to TRBD2. Per germline, CDR1 LGHDT and CDR2 YNNKEL (reference sequence). The CDR3 is made up of 14 amino acids. With V trimmed by 7 bases and J by 5 bases, 7 bases remained unmatched. CDR3 in amino acids: CASTLAGGPHEQYF. DNA for the CDR3: TGTGCCAGCACTTTAGCGGGAGGGCCCCACGAGCAGTACTTC.

This chain uses TRBV11-2 with TRBJ2-3; 9 bases align to TRBD2. Per germline, CDR1 SGHAT and CDR2 FQNNGV. V was pared by 1 base and J by 5 bases, with 1 base of the junction left unmatched. This CDR3 contains 14 residues. The CDR3 reads CASSLVLAGDTQYF. DNA for the CDR3: TGTGCCAGCAGCTTAGTACTAGCGGGAGATACGCAGTATTTT.

V usage is TRBV20-1 and J usage is TRBJ2-1; TRBD2 matches 11 bases. Germline V CDR1 and CDR2: DFQATT, SNEGSKA (reference sequence). The CDR3 has 15 amino acids. The junction had 9 bases not matched to a gene; V was cut back by 3 bases and J by 8 bases. The CDR3 DNA reads TGCAGTGCTAGTCTGCTAGCGGGAGGTGGCGATGAGCAGTTCTTC. Translation: CSASLLAGGGDEQFF.